Each of the 5 T cell receptor beta chains below was sequenced from the same sample in a study of T cells in Graves' hyperthyroidism and ophthalmopathy. From RNA transcripts, TCR beta CDR3 regions were amplified. Researchers ran a first-round RT-PCR on the TCR CDR3 using the HTBI primer set. A single record per CDR3 protein comes from TCRdb applying MiXCR to the multiplex PCR reads. The data hold around 300,000 distinct CDR3 sequences, with roughly 15% observed a single time. Sequencing used blood. The receptors were gathered from a woman aged 40 to 55 with Graves' hyperthyroidism.

In the case of this clonotype: This clone may be a read error of a much larger clone one base away. J is TRBJ1-1 and V is TRBV11-3, with D perhaps TRBD1 (5 bases). Germline CDR1 reads SGHNT; CDR2 reads YENEEA. V lost 4 bases, J lost 3 bases, and 12 bases lay in between. This CDR3 is 14 amino acids long. The CDR3 nucleotides are TGTGCCAGCAGCTCGGGACTGATGGACACTGAAGCTTTCTTT. Encoded protein: CASSSGLMDTEAFF.

The table lists this clonotype with many counts. The chain combines TRBV20-1 with TRBJ1-3; 8 bases match TRBD1. Germline V CDR1 and CDR2: DFQATT, SNEGSKA (reference sequence). V gave up 2 bases and J gave up 2 bases; unmatched junction bases: 5. This CDR3 is built from 15 residues. Here the CDR3 reads CSARRTGTTGNTIYF. DNA for the CDR3: TGCAGTGCTAGACGGACAGGGACAACTGGAAACACCATATATTTT.

The table lists this clonotype with many counts. J is TRBJ2-1 and V is TRBV11-2; 12 positions match TRBD2. The V segment lost 0 bases and the J segment 5 bases; nucleotides outside the gene matches: 14. This CDR3 has 20 residues. CDR1 and CDR2 (germline): SGHAT, FQNNGV. CDR3 nucleotide sequence: TGTGCCAGCAGCTTAGATCTAATAGGTGGCCTAGCGGGAGGGGACAATGAGCAGTTCTTC. Translating it yields CASSLDLIGGLAGGDNEQFF.

In this sample, this clonotype turned up a few times. This rearrangement joins TRBV14 to TRBJ2-1; tentatively, D is TRBD1 (6 bases). Per the germline V gene, CDR1 is SGHDN and CDR2 is FVKESK. Trimming left V 4 bases short and J 1 base short, with 20 bases between. The CDR3 has 18 residues. CDR3 amino acids: CASSLRSSGDSSYNEQFF. CDR3 nucleotides: TGTGCCAGCAGCCTTCGATCATCAGGGGATAGTTCCTACAATGAGCAGTTCTTC.

This clonotype has just a few counts. The chain combines TRBV24-1 with TRBJ2-5; no reliable D call. The CDR3 consists of 15 residues. Per germline, CDR1 KGHDR and CDR2 SFDVKD. Trimming took 3 bases from V and 3 from J, leaving 13 bases between them. Written as DNA, the CDR3 is TGTGCCACCAGTGATCGCCGGGCGGTTAAAGAGACCCAGTACTTC. Its translation: CATSDRRAVKETQYF.